This T cell receptor (beta chain) was observed in a study of long-term antiretroviral therapy in people with HIV. In the United States, treatment was given to all participants with HIV. At survey level, the immunoSEQ assay was run in its v3.0 version. Profiling relied on immunoSEQ multiplex PCR, and the TCRdb table lists in-frame clones only, not all of them. In the table there are around 27,000 clones, more than 65% of which are singletons. With V trimmed by 0 bases and J by 5 bases, 7 bases remained unmatched. CDR3 size: 16 residues. Germline V gives CDR1 LNHNV, CDR2 YYDKDF (reference sequence). Broader study findings: Repertoires in HIV (unlike those of controls) had narrower CDR3 length ranges.

Turning to this clone: What it binds is not known.

Sequenced material: unsorted PBMCs, taken 1.1 years before starting antiretroviral therapy. The chain is built from TRBV15 and TRBJ2-5; 9 nucleotides agree with TRBD1. The sequence derives from a young woman with HIV. CDR3 sequence reads: CATSRDQNRGHETQYF. The CDR3 DNA is TGTGCCACCAGCAGAGATCAAAACAGGGGGCATGAGACCCAGTACTTC.